This TCR beta chain originates from a study of T cells after yellow fever vaccination. Study observations and caveats: Bulk-population clonotypes that are abundant could appear as contaminants in FACS-sorted repertoires. The booster saw the reappearance of most primary-vaccination clones (more than 95% CD4, around 88% CD8).

The germline V gene encodes CDR1 MNHNS and CDR2 SASEGT. This CDR3 contains 12 residues. Trimming removed 8 bases from V and 3 bases from J, with 8 bases in between. Generation of TCR cDNA used 5'RACE template switching (which added a universal primer site and UMIs). TCRdb re-called the 5' RACE reads with MiXCR, one entry per CDR3 protein. Seen here are some 200,000 distinct CDR3 sequences, about 10% observed once, and the top ten hold 30% to 45%. This clonotype occurred a few times. Its antigen is not known. The chain recombines TRBV6-1 with TRBJ1-5; TRBD1 is a possible D gene (6 bases). This sequence was found in a man between 18 and 35 years old who received the YFV17D yellow fever vaccine. The sequences come from CD8+ T cells sorted from PBMCs, collected 15 days after the yellow fever booster vaccination. CDR3 sequence (DNA): TGTGCCAGCTGGACAGTCAATCAGCCCCAGCATTTT. Translated, it gives CASWTVNQPQHF.